This passage covers 31 T cell receptor beta chains from one sample sequenced in a study of cytomegalovirus exposure and HLA in healthy donors (dated by TCRdb to 2016 to 2017). Receptors were amplified or captured by the immunoSEQ multiplex PCR assay. TCRdb's version of the immuneACCESS table is confined to in-frame rearrangements and falls short of the full clone set. An unresolved V gene accounts for under half of the shortfall where checked; the remainder is of unknown origin. Present in this sample are approximately 280,000 clones, 80% to 90% of which were seen just once. The ten largest clones add up to roughly 1% of the sample. Sequences were obtained from PBMCs. The receptors shown here come from a woman aged 18-29 years in good health and CMV-seronegative.

V and J are TRBV5-1 and TRBJ2-7; 7 positions agree with TRBD1. This CDR3 spans 14 amino acids. Germline V CDR1 and CDR2: SGHRS, YFSETQ. V lost 0 bases, J lost 2 bases, and 2 bases stayed unmatched. The DNA of the CDR3 is TGCGCCAGCAGCTTGGGCCAGGGGGCCTACGAGCAGTACTTC. It yields the protein CASSLGQGAYEQYF.

The rearrangement uses TRBV9 and TRBJ2-1; weak D call: TRBD2 (8 bases). The CDR3 loop spans 18 amino acids. Germline CDR1 is SGDLS and CDR2 is YYNGEE. Deletions cut 4 bases from V and 7 bases from J, with 27 bases between. The CDR3 here is CASSLGRGLSGIVNEQFF. The CDR3 coding sequence is TGTGCCAGCAGCTTGGGAAGGGGGCTTAGCGGGATCGTGAATGAGCAGTTCTTC.

The chain has TRBV9 and TRBJ2-4; 7 bases are shared with TRBD2. V shed 0 bases and J 9 bases; nucleotides not matched to a gene: 9. From germline, CDR1 is SGDLS and CDR2 YYNGEE. CDR3 length equals 15 residues. The CDR3 DNA reads TGTGCCAGCAGCGTAGGGGAGGGATTGGGGGGCATTCAGTACTTC. The encoded protein is CASSVGEGLGGIQYF.

The V gene is TRBV27, the J gene TRBJ1-6; perhaps TRBD1 as D (5 bases). CDR3 size: 17 residues. Trimming cost V 2 bases and J 6 bases, with 17 bases left between them. CDR1 MNHEY and CDR2 SMNVEV come from the germline V gene (reference sequence). CDR3 bases: TGTGCCAGCAGTTTAATTGGGGCCGGAACCTTTAATTCACCCCTCCACTTT. Translated: CASSLIGAGTFNSPLHF.

V gene TRBV5-4 combines with J gene TRBJ2-1; D gene uncertain. The CDR3 extends over 13 amino acids. Germline CDR1 is SGHNT and CDR2 is YYREEE (reference sequence). The ends were cut back, 0 bases at V and 4 bases at J, with 5 bases in the middle. The CDR3 nucleotides read TGTGCCAGCAGCTTGGGTCTTTACAATGAGCAGTTCTTC. This encodes CASSLGLYNEQFF.

Only one count was recorded for this clone. The V gene is TRBV18, the J gene TRBJ2-7; TRBD1 agrees at 7 bases. Trimming at V came to 6 bases and at J to 2 bases, leaving 16 bases not matched to a gene. CDR3 length: 17 residues. Germline CDR1 reads KGHSH; CDR2 reads LQKENI. CDR3: CASSPPLRDRTTYEQYF. The CDR3 DNA reads TGTGCCAGCTCGCCCCCCCTCCGGGACAGAACCACCTACGAGCAGTACTTC.

The chain couples TRBV7-3 to TRBJ1-1; D not resolved. Germline CDR1 reads SGHTA; CDR2 reads FQGTGA. The ends were cut back, 0 bases at V and 1 base at J, with 3 bases in the middle. This CDR3 is 13 amino acids long. The DNA of the CDR3 is TGTGCCAGCAGCTTAACCGGGAACACTGAAGCTTTCTTT. Protein sequence: CASSLTGNTEAFF.

This chain uses TRBV2 with TRBJ2-7; 7 bases align to TRBD2. CDR3 size: 15 residues. J lost 4 bases, V lost 0 bases, and 6 bases had no gene match. Germline values: CDR1 SNHLY, CDR2 FYNNEI. CDR3 sequence: CASSEALAGDYEQYF. CDR3 bases: TGTGCCAGCAGTGAAGCATTGGCGGGGGATTACGAGCAGTACTTC.

The rearrangement joins TRBV7-2 to TRBJ2-7, with TRBD1 matching 10 bases. The germline V gene has CDR1 SGHTA and CDR2 FQGNSA. The CDR3 runs to 15 residues. J lost 3 bases, V lost 0 bases, and 2 bases had no gene match. CDR3 sequence: CASSLARTGGYEQYF. In DNA form, the CDR3 reads TGTGCCAGCAGCTTAGCCCGGACAGGGGGCTACGAGCAGTACTTC.

This clone was recorded once. The chain recombines TRBV30 with TRBJ2-5, with D possibly matching TRBD2 (6 bases). The germline CDR1 and CDR2 sequences are GTSNPN and SVGIG (reference sequence). V dropped 2 bases and J dropped 4 bases, with 17 bases sitting between them. The CDR3 length is 15 residues. The CDR3, as DNA: TGTGCCTGGAGTCTGCGGGATCCTAACGGAGAGACCCAGTACTTC. Translation gives CAWSLRDPNGETQYF. Together with reference TRBV30 and TRBJ2-5, the CDR3 gives the full variable domain: SQTIHQWPATLVQPVGSPLSLECTVEGTSNPNLYWYRQAAGRGLQLLFYSVGIGQISSEVPQNLSASRPQDRQFILSSKKLLLSDSGFYLCAWSLRDPNGETQYFGPGTRLLVL.

The chain joins TRBV5-8 to TRBJ2-2; the D gene is possibly TRBD2 (6 bases). The CDR3 loop spans 14 amino acids. The V and J ends lost 4 bases and 4 bases respectively, with 11 bases between them. Germline CDR1 is SGHTS and CDR2 is YDEGEE. CDR3 loop: CASSRGYVTGELFF. The CDR3 DNA sequence: TGTGCCAGCAGCCGGGGGTACGTCACCGGGGAGCTGTTTTTT.

In this sample, this clone turned up once. The chain links TRBV11-3 to TRBJ2-1, with D uncertain. V lost 5 bases and J lost 9, with 17 bases in between. The germline V gene has CDR1 SGHNT and CDR2 YENEEA. The CDR3 runs 14 residues. The CDR3 DNA is TGTGCCAGCAGCCCAAACCCCACCCACGGTGAGCAGTTCTTC. Translation gives CASSPNPTHGEQFF.

This rearrangement joins TRBV6-5 to TRBJ2-7; TRBD2 agrees at 7 bases. V was clipped by 4 bases and J by 2 bases; unmatched bases: 8. The germline CDR1 and CDR2 sequences are MNHEY and SVGAGI. CDR3 length equals 15 residues. CDR3 coding DNA: TGTGCCAGCAGTTTTGGGACTATTGGGACCTACGAGCAGTACTTC. Translated: CASSFGTIGTYEQYF.

This clone came up once. The chain combines TRBV11-1 with TRBJ2-5, with D perhaps matching TRBD1 (6 bases). This CDR3 has 14 residues. V lost 4 bases, J lost 2 bases, and 11 bases lay in between. The germline CDR1 and CDR2 sequences are SGHAT and FQDESV (reference sequence). CDR3 amino acids: CASSSPQGQETQYF. In DNA, the CDR3 is TGTGCCAGCAGCTCCCCTCAGGGGCAAGAGACCCAGTACTTC.

This sequence joins TRBV9 and TRBJ2-7; 10 nucleotides align to TRBD1. Per germline, CDR1 SGDLS and CDR2 YYNGEE. There are 15 residues in the CDR3. Trimming took 3 bases from V and 3 from J; bases not matched to a gene: 6. Here the CDR3 DNA reads TGTGCCAGCAGCGCAACCGGGACAGGGGACTACGAGCAGTACTTC. Its protein product is CASSATGTGDYEQYF. Looking up the rest from reference TRBV9 and TRBJ2-7 gives the full variable domain: DSGVTQTPKHLITATGQRVTLRCSPRSGDLSVYWYQQSLDQGLQFLIQYYNGEERAKGNILERFSAQQFPDLHSELNLSSLELGDSALYFCASSATGTGDYEQYFGPGTRLTVT.

The chain links TRBV19 to TRBJ1-2; 8 bases fit TRBD1. The CDR3 loop spans 15 amino acids. V trimming: 6 bases; J trimming: 3 bases; junction bases outside the gene matches: 9. The germline gives CDR1 LNHDA, CDR2 SQIVND (reference sequence). The CDR3, as DNA: TGTGCCAGTAGAGCTACCAGGGGGCGGTACTATGGCTACACCTTC. Its protein is CASRATRGRYYGYTF.

The V and J genes are TRBV2 and TRBJ2-3, with a weak D call TRBD2 (7 bases). V was pared by 7 bases and J by 0 bases, with 20 bases between. The CDR3 is 17 amino acids. Germline V gene lookup returns CDR1 SNHLY and CDR2 FYNNEI. The CDR3 nucleotides read TGTGCCAGCACGGGGGGTATGACAGGCCTTAGCACAGATACGCAGTATTTT. Its protein product is CASTGGMTGLSTDTQYF.

This clone has just a few counts. V and J are TRBV21-1 and TRBJ1-2; the table names TRBD1, a call not compared with the DNA. TRBV21-1 is shown as a pseudogene. There are 15 residues in the CDR3. In DNA form, the CDR3 reads TGTGCCAGCAGAGGGTCAGGGGCTGGTGTCTATGGCTACACCTTC. Its protein is CASRGSGAGVYGYTF.

The J gene is TRBJ1-5, the V gene TRBV19; D unclear. The V end was cut by 2 bases, the J end by 2 bases, with 10 bases between. The CDR3 consists of 15 residues. Germline V lookup: CDR1 LNHDA, CDR2 SQIVND (reference sequence). The CDR3 nucleotides read TGTGCCAGTAGTATAAATCGGGTCCGCAATCAGCCCCAGCATTTT. This sequence encodes CASSINRVRNQPQHF. The full variable domain, completed using reference TRBV19 and TRBJ1-5, is DGGITQSPKYLFRKEGQNVTLSCEQNLNHDAMYWYRQDPGQGLRLIYYSQIVNDFQKGDIAEGYSVSREKKESFPLTVTSAQKNPTAFYLCASSINRVRNQPQHFGDGTRLSIL.

J is TRBJ1-6 and V is TRBV4-3; no reliable D call. Germline assignment: CDR1 LGHNA and CDR2 YSLEER. The CDR3 length is 14 residues. Trimming removed 3 bases at V and 13 bases at J, with 16 bases between. This CDR3 reads CASSHLVRGEPLHF. The CDR3 DNA reads TGCGCCAGCAGCCATCTCGTTCGCGGTGAGCCCCTCCACTTT.

The genes are TRBV4-1 and TRBJ1-5; 7 bases match TRBD1. Germline V lookup: CDR1 MGHRA, CDR2 YSYEKL. The CDR3 runs 14 residues. V trimming: 3 bases; J trimming: 5 bases; junction bases outside the gene matches: 4. The CDR3 spells CASSQGQLDQPQHF. Here the CDR3 DNA reads TGCGCCAGCAGCCAGGGACAGCTAGATCAGCCCCAGCATTTT.

The CDR3 DNA reads TGTGCCAGCAGCCCGTATGGAGGACAGGGAAAGATTGGAGATACGCAGTATTTT. Translated: CASSPYGGQGKIGDTQYF. The chain links TRBV7-9 to TRBJ2-3; the match to TRBD1 covers 8 bases. Germline CDR1 and CDR2: SEHNR and FQNEAQ (reference sequence). The ends lost 5 bases at V and 5 bases at J; junction bases unmatched: 18. The CDR3 has 18 residues. Looking up the rest from reference TRBV7-9 and TRBJ2-3 gives the full variable domain: DTGVSQNPRHKITKRGQNVTFRCDPISEHNRLYWYRQTLGQGPEFLTYFQNEAQLEKSRLLSDRFSAERPKGSFSTLEIQRTEQGDSAMYLCASSPYGGQGKIGDTQYFGPGTRLTVL.

V is TRBV7-8 and J is TRBJ1-6; the match to TRBD1 covers 8 bases. The ends lost 2 bases at V and 2 bases at J; junction bases unmatched: 5. CDR1 is SGHVS and CDR2 is FQNEAQ in the germline V gene. The CDR3 has 17 amino acids. The CDR3 DNA is TGTGCCAGCAGCTTACCAGGGGGCACCACCTATAATTCACCCCTCCACTTT. It yields the protein CASSLPGGTTYNSPLHF.

The chain employs TRBV9 and TRBJ2-7; D gene ambiguous. This CDR3 has 14 amino acids. V dropped 0 bases and J dropped 2 bases, with 9 bases sitting between them. Germline-derived CDR1 and CDR2 are SGDLS and YYNGEE. CDR3 nucleotide sequence: TGTGCCAGCAGCGTAGGCCCAGTAACCTACGAGCAGTACTTC. Its translation: CASSVGPVTYEQYF.

The gene calls are TRBV5-4 and TRBJ1-3; 7 bases are a match to TRBD1. J was trimmed by 2 bases and V by 0 bases; bases with no gene match: 5. Per the germline V gene, CDR1 is SGHNT and CDR2 is YYREEE (reference sequence). The CDR3 covers 16 residues. Here the CDR3 reads CASSLGGQITGNTIYF. The CDR3 bases are TGTGCCAGCAGCTTGGGGGGACAGATTACTGGAAACACCATATATTTT.

This chain links TRBV5-1 with TRBJ1-1; D uncertain. The CDR3 sequence is 15 residues long. Germline CDR1 and CDR2: SGHRS and YFSETQ. V lost 4 bases, J lost 0 bases, and 13 bases lay in between. This chain's CDR3 is CASSDTFLMNTEAFF. For the CDR3, the DNA is TGCGCCAGCAGCGACACCTTTCTCATGAACACTGAAGCTTTCTTT.

This chain links TRBV5-1 with TRBJ2-1; 14 bases align to TRBD2. V dropped 4 bases and J dropped 10; count of bases not matched to a gene: 7. This CDR3 region has 15 residues. Per germline, CDR1 SGHRS and CDR2 YFSETQ. The CDR3, as DNA: TGCGCCAGCAGCCCGGGACTAGCGGGAGTCTCAGAGCAGTTCTTC. Encoded protein: CASSPGLAGVSEQFF. The full variable domain, its missing parts supplied by reference TRBV5-1 and TRBJ2-1, is KAGVTQTPRYLIKTRGQQVTLSCSPISGHRSVSWYQQTPGQGLQFLFEYFSETQRNKGNFPGRFSGRQFSNSRSEMNVSTLELGDSALYLCASSPGLAGVSEQFFGPGTRLTVL.

The V gene is TRBV10-1, the J gene TRBJ2-7; TRBD2 aligns across 9 bases. The CDR3 spans 16 residues. Germline V gene data show CDR1 as WNHNN and CDR2 as SYGVQD (reference sequence). J was trimmed by 4 bases and V by 3 bases; bases with no gene match: 10. DNA for the CDR3: TGCGCCAGCAGTGATCCGGCCAGCGGGAGGACTTACGAGCAGTACTTC. As protein: CASSDPASGRTYEQYF.

The CDR3 region is CASSFLGGSTYEQYF. CDR3 in DNA: TGTGCCAGCAGTTTCTTGGGGGGATCTACCTACGAGCAGTACTTC. The chain employs TRBV27 and TRBJ2-7, with D maybe TRBD2 (6 bases). CDR1 and CDR2 (germline): MNHEY, SMNVEV (reference sequence). Trimming shortened V by 3 bases and J by 2 bases, and 14 bases separated the two germline ends. CDR3 length: 15 residues.

The chain employs TRBV7-6 and TRBJ1-2, with 7 nucleotides matching TRBD1. CDR1 and CDR2 (germline): SGHVS, FNYEAQ. This CDR3 spans 14 amino acids. The J segment lost 4 bases and the V segment lost 3 bases, leaving 5 bases of the junction unmatched. CDR3: CASSLGDSLYGYTF. CDR3 nucleotides: TGTGCCAGCAGCTTGGGGGACAGCCTCTATGGCTACACCTTC.

The sample holds one count of this clone. V and J are TRBV6-4 and TRBJ2-1; 10 bases agree with TRBD1. The trim removed 8 bases at V and 6 bases at J, leaving 4 bases unmatched. From germline, CDR1 is MRHNA and CDR2 SNTAGT. The CDR3 consists of 13 residues. The CDR3 DNA reads as TGTGCCAGCTCATGGACAGGGGGCAATGAGCAGTTCTTC. This codes for CASSWTGGNEQFF.